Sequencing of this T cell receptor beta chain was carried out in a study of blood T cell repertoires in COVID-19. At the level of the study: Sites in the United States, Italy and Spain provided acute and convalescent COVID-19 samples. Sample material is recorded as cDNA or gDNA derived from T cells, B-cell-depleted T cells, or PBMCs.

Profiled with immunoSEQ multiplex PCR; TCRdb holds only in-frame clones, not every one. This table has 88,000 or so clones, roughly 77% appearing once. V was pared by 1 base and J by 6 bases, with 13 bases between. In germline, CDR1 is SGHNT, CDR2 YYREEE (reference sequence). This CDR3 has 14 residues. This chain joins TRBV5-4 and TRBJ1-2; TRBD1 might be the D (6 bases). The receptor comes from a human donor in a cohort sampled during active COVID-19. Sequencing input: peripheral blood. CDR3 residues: CASSLPSGGNGYTF. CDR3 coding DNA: TGTGCCAGCAGCTTGCCATCGGGGGGCAATGGCTACACCTTC.